This entry concerns a single T cell receptor (beta chain). It lacks a known antigen. Per-nucleotide qualities are absent, and no much larger clonotype sits a single base away. The data were taken from a study of blood T cell repertoires in COVID-19 (dated by TCRdb to the early 2020s). Turning to the overall study: Collaborator samples came from the United States, Italy and Spain and covered acute and convalescent phases of COVID-19. The material from the prospective study consisted of cDNA or gDNA derived from T cells, B-cell-depleted T cells, or PBMCs. Deeply sampled blood TCRbeta repertoires from subjects exposed to, actively infected with, or recovered from COVID-19 were included in the dataset. The repertoires were released in a freely available public database intended as a resource for research on the immune response to SARS-CoV-2. The samples were drawn from the first 160 participants of the ongoing ImmuneRACE study and from over 950 subjects provided by 6 global collaborators. The sample metadata nearly always contained a de-identified subject ID, COVID-19 status, age in years and sex. Where available, HLA class I and class II types were taken from metadata supplied by the sample provider and were not determined by assay-based typing. What the research found in general, with its limitations: The amount of clinical and demographic metadata varied by source and participant and was provided uncurated.

Via the germline V gene (reference sequence), CDR1 is SGHNT and CDR2 YYREEE. There are 13 amino acids in the CDR3, from cysteine to phenylalanine inclusive. The CDR3 DNA has 39 bases and is translated from base 1. V and J lose 4 bases and 0 bases, and a span of 6 bases separates them. The collaborating institutions used their own protocols to collect whole blood in K2EDTA tubes. For TCRbeta analysis, collaborators shipped samples as frozen whole blood, isolated PBMCs, or DNA extracted from either of those sample types. The immunoSEQ Assay, a bias-controlled multiplex PCR, was used to amplify TCRbeta CDR3 regions from genomic DNA. The study's own analysis went as follows. Within the assay, amplification of reference gene primers was used to estimate how many nucleated cells each sample contained. To quantify the absolute abundance of each unique TCRbeta CDR3 rearrangement, sequence reads were collapsed and filtered. For each sample, productive Simpson clonality was calculated by taking the square root of Simpson's diversity index across productive rearrangements. TCRdb stores this immuneACCESS table with in-frame sequences only. Part of the clones is absent; in the studies checked, under half of the shortfall reflects unresolved V genes, and no reason is known for the rest. That table gives V, J and clone size, and the DNA gave D and trimming. The sample table contains around 250,000 clones; only one count was recorded for roughly 88% of them. The ten top clones hold over 9% of the sample.

The chain links TRBV5-4 with TRBJ2-3; no D gene can be assigned with confidence. Sequencing was done on a sample of peripheral blood. The clonotype comes from an older man with acute or convalescent COVID-19. The CDR3 protein is CASSLSSTDTQYF. Read as DNA, the sequence is TGTGCCAGCAGCCTCTCCAGCACAGATACGCAGTATTTT.